These T cell receptor beta chains were read from a single sample in a study of blood T cell repertoires in COVID-19. Generated by immunoSEQ multiplex PCR, the TCRdb table keeps only in-frame clones and is missing some. The sample shows some 300,000 clones, 80% to 90% of them seen only once. Sequences were obtained from peripheral blood. These receptors came from a woman aged 70-85 years with COVID-19, enrolled during active disease. CDR3s include the opening cysteine and the closing phenylalanine or tryptophan. D genes are given only for firm matches. The size of a clone is reported for some rows only, either as once, few or many, or as a class for expanded clones.

.	TRBV7-2	.	TRBJ1-4	TGTGCCAGCAAGGAGGGCGCGAGTAATGAAAAACTGTTTTTT	CASKEGASNEKLFF
.	TRBV6-2/TRBV6-3	once	TRBJ2-1	TGTGCCAGCAGTTACCCAGCTGGCGGGCAGTTCTTC	CASSYPAGGQFF
.	TRBV7-2	few	TRBJ1-5	TGTGCCAGCAGCTCAGGAAGCTCCAATCAGCCCCAGCATTTT	CASSSGSSNQPQHF
TRBD1	TRBV19	once	TRBJ1-4	TGTGCCAGTAGTTCCCGGGACAGGGAATCGGCTAATGAAAAACTGTTTTTT	CASSSRDRESANEKLFF
.	TRBV6-5	.	TRBJ1-6	TGTGCCAGCAGAACCGATACAGGGCCGCATTCACCCCTCCACTTT	CASRTDTGPHSPLHF
.	TRBV29-1	.	TRBJ1-2	TGCAGCGTTGACCCCGGCAGCAGGGGCGAAGCGGGCTACACCTTC	CSVDPGSRGEAGYTF
.	TRBV7-9	few	TRBJ1-1	TGTGCCAGCAGCCCGGACAGAAAAGCTTTCTTT	CASSPDRKAFF
TRBD1	TRBV12-5	.	TRBJ1-1	TGTGCTAGTGGTTTGGTACTCGGACAGGGGTGGAACACTGAAGCTTTCTTT	CASGLVLGQGWNTEAFF
TRBD1	TRBV25-1	few	TRBJ1-6	TGTGCCAGCAGTCAACAGGGGATTAATTCACCCCTCCACTTT	CASSQQGINSPLHF
.	TRBV6-5	.	TRBJ2-3	TGTGCCAGCACCGGGTTGTTAACCACAGATACGCAGTATTTT	CASTGLLTTDTQYF
TRBD2	TRBV7-8	.	TRBJ2-1	TGTGCCAGCAGCTTAGGAGCGGGGGGACTCAATGAGCAGTTCTTC	CASSLGAGGLNEQFF
TRBD1	TRBV15	.	TRBJ1-2	TGTGCCACCAGCAGCCACAGGGGGGATGGCTACACCTTC	CATSSHRGDGYTF
.	TRBV18	.	TRBJ2-1	TGTGCCAGCTCACCACTTACCGGGGGTCCTAACAATGAGCAGTTCTTC	CASSPLTGGPNNEQFF
.	TRBV28	.	TRBJ2-7	TGTGCCAGCAGTTTAGTAGCTGGAAACCTCTTCTACGAGCAGTACTTC	CASSLVAGNLFYEQYF
.	TRBV9	.	TRBJ1-1	TGTGCCAGCAGCGTAGTTCCAGGGAACACTGAAGCTTTCTTT	CASSVVPGNTEAFF
.	TRBV6-1	.	TRBJ2-2	TGTGCCAGCAGTGAAAGCGGACCCACCGGGGAGCTGTTTTTT	CASSESGPTGELFF
TRBD1	TRBV2	.	TRBJ1-6	TGTGCCAGCAGTGACACAGGGGGCCACATTATTCCTAGCTATAATTCACCCCTCCACTTT	CASSDTGGHIIPSYNSPLHF
.	TRBV15	.	TRBJ2-1	TGTGCCACCAGCAGGACTCTTTACAATGAGCAGTTCTTC	CATSRTLYNEQFF
.	TRBV21-1	.	TRBJ1-5	TGTGCCAGCAGCAAAGGAAGAGGGCAGGGGGCAAACGGCAATCAGCCCCAGCATTTT	CASSKGRGQGANGNQPQHF
.	TRBV9	few	TRBJ1-1	TGTGCCAGCAGCGTAGACAGAAACACTGAAGCTTTCTTT	CASSVDRNTEAFF
.	TRBV3-1/TRBV3-2	.	TRBJ1-2	TGTGCCAGCGGGATCTCGGACATTCCAAATGGCTACACCTTC	CASGISDIPNGYTF
.	TRBV27	.	TRBJ1-2	TGTGCCAGCAGTCGTAAAGGGGACTATGGCTACACCTTC	CASSRKGDYGYTF
.	TRBV3-1/TRBV3-2	.	TRBJ1-6	TGTGCCAGCAGCCAAGATATGCAGCGCGCACCCCTCCACTTT	CASSQDMQRAPLHF
.	TRBV28	.	TRBJ2-7	TGTGCCAGCAGTTTAGTGAGGGGGTTCGCCTACGAGCAGTACTTC	CASSLVRGFAYEQYF
TRBD1	TRBV5-1	.	TRBJ1-2	TGCGCCAGCAGTACGAACCTGGACAGGGGCTATGGCTACACCTTC	CASSTNLDRGYGYTF
.	TRBV6-1	.	TRBJ1-4	TGTGCCAGCAGTGACAGACTTAATGAAAAACTGTTTTTT	CASSDRLNEKLFF